The text below deals with one T cell receptor (beta chain). The sample belongs to a study of blood T cell repertoires in COVID-19. Study as a whole: Donors in the United States, Italy and Spain gave samples during acute or convalescent COVID-19.

In the original workflow: Amplification from reference gene primers served as the basis for estimated nucleated cell counts. Libraries were prepared by immunoSEQ multiplex PCR; TCRdb keeps only in-frame clonotypes and omits some of them. The V and J calls and clone size come from that table; D and trimming were worked out from the DNA. The sample lists a few hundred thousand clones, 70% to 90% seen once, with 1.4% to 1.5% in the top ten. The CDR3 is 19 residues long. The ends were cut back, 1 base at V and 0 bases at J, with 16 bases in the middle. The germline V gene has CDR1 LGHNA and CDR2 YSLEER. Participants came from some 23 US areas, aged roughly 18 to 95 years. Participants classified as exposed had met a COVID-19 case within 2 weeks before study entry.

This chain connects TRBV4-3 to TRBJ1-6; no clear D gene. The clonotype was recovered from a woman aged 18-29 years who had been exposed to COVID-19. Sequenced input: PBMCs or T cells enriched from blood (not recorded which). Here the CDR3 DNA reads TGCGCCAGCAGCCAAGTCTTGGCGGGTACTAGCTCCTATAATTCACCCCTCCACTTT. It is translated as CASSQVLAGTSSYNSPLHF.